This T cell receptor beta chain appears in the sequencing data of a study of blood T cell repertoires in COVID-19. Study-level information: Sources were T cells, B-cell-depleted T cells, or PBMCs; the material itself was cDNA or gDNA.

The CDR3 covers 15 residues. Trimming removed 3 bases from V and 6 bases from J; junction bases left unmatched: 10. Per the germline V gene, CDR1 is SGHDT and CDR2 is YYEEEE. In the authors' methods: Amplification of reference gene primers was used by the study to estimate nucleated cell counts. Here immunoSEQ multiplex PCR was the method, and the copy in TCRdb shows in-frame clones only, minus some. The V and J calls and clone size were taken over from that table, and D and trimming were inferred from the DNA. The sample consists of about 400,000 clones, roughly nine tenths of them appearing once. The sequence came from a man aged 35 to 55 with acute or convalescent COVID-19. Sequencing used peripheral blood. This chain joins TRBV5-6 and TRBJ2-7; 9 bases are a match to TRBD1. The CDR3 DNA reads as TGTGCCAGCAGCTCTCCCGGGACAGGGTATATCGAGCAGTACTTC. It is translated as CASSSPGTGYIEQYF.